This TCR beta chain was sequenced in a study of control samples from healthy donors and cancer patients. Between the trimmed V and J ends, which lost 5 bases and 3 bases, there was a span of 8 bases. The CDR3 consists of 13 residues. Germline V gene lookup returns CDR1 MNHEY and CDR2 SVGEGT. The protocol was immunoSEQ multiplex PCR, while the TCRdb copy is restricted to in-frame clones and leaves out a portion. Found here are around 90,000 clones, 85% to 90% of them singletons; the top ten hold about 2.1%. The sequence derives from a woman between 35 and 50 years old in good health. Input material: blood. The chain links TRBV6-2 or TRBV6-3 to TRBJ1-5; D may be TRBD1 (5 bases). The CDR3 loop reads CASSDSLNQPQHF. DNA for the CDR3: TGTGCCAGCAGTGACAGTCTCAATCAGCCCCAGCATTTT.